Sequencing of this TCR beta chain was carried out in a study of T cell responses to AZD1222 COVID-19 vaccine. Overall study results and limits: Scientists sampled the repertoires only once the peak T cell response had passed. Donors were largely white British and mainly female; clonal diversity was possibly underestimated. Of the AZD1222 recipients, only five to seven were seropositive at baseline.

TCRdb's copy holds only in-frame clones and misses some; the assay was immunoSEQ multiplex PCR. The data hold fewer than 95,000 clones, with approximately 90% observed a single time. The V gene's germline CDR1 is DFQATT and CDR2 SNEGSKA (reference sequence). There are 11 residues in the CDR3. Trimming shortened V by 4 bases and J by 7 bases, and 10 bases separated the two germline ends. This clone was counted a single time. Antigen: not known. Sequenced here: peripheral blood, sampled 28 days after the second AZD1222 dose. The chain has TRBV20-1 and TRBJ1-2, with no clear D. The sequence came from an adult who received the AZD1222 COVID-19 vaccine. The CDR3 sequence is CSAIGVGGYTF. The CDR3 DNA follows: TGCAGTGCTATCGGGGTCGGTGGCTACACCTTC.